The present entry profiles one T cell receptor beta chain with its context. Seattle cases were enrolled at active infection and followed longitudinally. V was cut by 0 bases and J by 7 bases, with 10 bases left in between. This CDR3 comprises 14 residues. Germline loops: CDR1 LNHNV, CDR2 YYDKDF (reference sequence). This specimen comes from a study of blood T cell repertoires in COVID-19. Study as a whole: Samples came from the United States, Italy and Spain, spanning acute and convalescent COVID-19. T cells, B-cell-depleted T cells, or PBMCs supplied cDNA or gDNA.

Original methodology: Estimates of nucleated cell counts were drawn from the amplification of reference gene primers. Some clones are missing from TCRdb's copy, which holds only in-frame ones; the method was immunoSEQ multiplex PCR. The V and J calls and clone size come from that table; D and trimming were worked out from the DNA. Here the sample spans 310,000 or so clones, approximately 89% being singletons. The sequencing sample was made of peripheral blood. This TCR was sampled from a woman aged 25 to 39 with COVID-19, enrolled during active disease. This chain links TRBV15 with TRBJ1-5; tentative D call: TRBD1 (6 bases). The CDR3 spells CATSREQGFQPQHF. CDR3 nucleotides: TGTGCCACCAGCAGAGAACAGGGATTCCAGCCCCAGCATTTT. Together with reference TRBV15 and TRBJ1-5, the CDR3 gives the full variable domain: DAMVIQNPRYQVTQFGKPVTLSCSQTLNHNVMYWYQQKSSQAPKLLFHYYDKDFNNEADTPDNFQSRRPNTSFCFLDIRSPGLGDTAMYLCATSREQGFQPQHFGDGTRLSIL.